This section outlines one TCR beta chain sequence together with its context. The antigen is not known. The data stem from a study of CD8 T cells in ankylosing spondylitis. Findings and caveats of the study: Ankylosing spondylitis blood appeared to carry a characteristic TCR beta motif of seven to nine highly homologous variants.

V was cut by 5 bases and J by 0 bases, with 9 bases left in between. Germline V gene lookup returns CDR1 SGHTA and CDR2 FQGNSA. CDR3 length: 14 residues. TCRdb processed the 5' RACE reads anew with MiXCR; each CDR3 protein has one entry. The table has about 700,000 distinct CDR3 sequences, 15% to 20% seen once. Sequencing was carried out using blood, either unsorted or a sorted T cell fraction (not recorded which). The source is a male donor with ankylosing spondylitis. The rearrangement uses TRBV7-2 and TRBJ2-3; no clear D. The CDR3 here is CASSQSASTDTQYF. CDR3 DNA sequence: TGTGCCAGCAGCCAAAGCGCCAGCACAGATACGCAGTATTTT.